This entry describes one T cell receptor beta chain. The data belong to a study of blood T cell repertoires in COVID-19. The wider study: The origin of the acute and convalescent COVID-19 samples was the United States, Italy and Spain. PBMCs, B-cell-depleted T cells, or T cells were the source of the cDNA or gDNA that made up the material.

J gave up 6 bases and V 3 bases, and 17 bases lay outside the gene matches. Looked up from germline, CDR1 is SGHRS and CDR2 is YFSETQ. The CDR3 loop spans 19 amino acids. The repertoire was sequenced with immunoSEQ multiplex PCR; TCRdb's copy has only in-frame clones and lacks some. Of approximately 130,000 clones in the sample, approximately 86% are singletons; the top ten hold around 16%. Sequenced input: peripheral blood. The gene calls are TRBV5-1 and TRBJ1-6, with 8 bases fitting TRBD1. This TCR was sampled from a woman between 50 and 59 years old who had recovered from COVID-19. For the CDR3, the DNA is TGCGCCAGCAGCTGGATTGGGAGTACAGGGGGTTTTGTTAATTCACCCCTCCACTTT. Translation: CASSWIGSTGGFVNSPLHF.